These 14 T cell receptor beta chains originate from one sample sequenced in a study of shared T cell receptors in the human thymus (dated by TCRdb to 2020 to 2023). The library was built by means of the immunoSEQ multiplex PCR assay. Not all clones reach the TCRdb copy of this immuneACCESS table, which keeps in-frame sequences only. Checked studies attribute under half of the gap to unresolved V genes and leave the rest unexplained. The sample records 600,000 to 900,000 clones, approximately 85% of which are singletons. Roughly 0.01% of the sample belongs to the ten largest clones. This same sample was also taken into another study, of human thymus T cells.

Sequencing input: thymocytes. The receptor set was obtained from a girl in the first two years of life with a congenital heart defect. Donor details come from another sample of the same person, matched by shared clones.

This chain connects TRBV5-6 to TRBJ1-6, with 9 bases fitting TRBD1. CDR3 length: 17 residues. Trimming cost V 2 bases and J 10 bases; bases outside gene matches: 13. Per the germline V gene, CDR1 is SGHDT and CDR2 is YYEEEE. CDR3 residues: CASSFHRGPFTGSPLHF. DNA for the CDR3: TGTGCCAGCAGCTTTCACAGGGGGCCCTTCACAGGGTCACCCCTCCACTTT.

The CDR3: CASSTGRKDQPQHF. CDR3 nucleotide sequence: TGTGCCAGCAGCACTGGGAGAAAGGATCAGCCCCAGCATTTT. The J gene is TRBJ1-5, the V gene TRBV27; D is unresolved. Germline V lookup: CDR1 MNHEY, CDR2 SMNVEV (reference sequence). V was clipped by 6 bases and J by 5 bases, with 14 bases between them. This CDR3 has 14 amino acids.

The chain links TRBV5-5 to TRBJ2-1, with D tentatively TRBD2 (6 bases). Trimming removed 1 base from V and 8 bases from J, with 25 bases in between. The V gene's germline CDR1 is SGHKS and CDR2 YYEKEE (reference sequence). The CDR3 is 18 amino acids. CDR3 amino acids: CASSLFEALVGGRDEQFF. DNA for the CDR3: TGTGCCAGCAGCTTGTTTGAAGCGCTGGTGGGGGGAAGGGATGAGCAGTTCTTC.

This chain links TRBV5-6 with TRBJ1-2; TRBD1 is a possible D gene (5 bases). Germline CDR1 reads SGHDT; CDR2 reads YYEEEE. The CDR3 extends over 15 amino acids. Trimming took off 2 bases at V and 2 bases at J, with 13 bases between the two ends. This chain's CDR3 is CASSLEVRANYGYTF. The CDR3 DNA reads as TGTGCCAGCAGCTTAGAGGTCAGGGCGAACTATGGCTACACCTTC.

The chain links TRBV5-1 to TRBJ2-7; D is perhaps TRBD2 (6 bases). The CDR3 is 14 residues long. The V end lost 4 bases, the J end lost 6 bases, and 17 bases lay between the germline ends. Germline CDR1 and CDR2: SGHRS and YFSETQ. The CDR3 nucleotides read TGCGCCAGCAGCCTTGGTATTGTGGGGGGCGAGCAGTACTTC. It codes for CASSLGIVGGEQYF.

The CDR3 loop reads CASSVPGLAGGSTYEQYF. DNA for the CDR3: TGTGCCAGTAGCGTGCCGGGACTAGCGGGGGGTTCCACCTACGAGCAGTACTTC. The chain is built from TRBV19 and TRBJ2-7, with 15 positions matching TRBD2. The CDR3 contains 18 residues. V was clipped by 6 bases and J by 2 bases; unmatched bases: 11. Germline-derived CDR1 and CDR2 are LNHDA and SQIVND (reference sequence). The whole variable domain, filled in from reference TRBV19 and TRBJ2-7, reads DGGITQSPKYLFRKEGQNVTLSCEQNLNHDAMYWYRQDPGQGLRLIYYSQIVNDFQKGDIAEGYSVSREKKESFPLTVTSAQKNPTAFYLCASSVPGLAGGSTYEQYFGPGTRLTVT.

CDR3 protein: CSATQGTEAFF. The CDR3 nucleotides read TGCAGTGCTACACAGGGAACTGAAGCTTTCTTT. This chain uses TRBV20-1 with TRBJ1-1, with D tentatively TRBD1 (6 bases). Trimming removed 4 bases from V and 5 bases from J, with 8 bases in between. Germline lookup yields CDR1 DFQATT and CDR2 SNEGSKA (reference sequence). CDR3 size: 11 residues.

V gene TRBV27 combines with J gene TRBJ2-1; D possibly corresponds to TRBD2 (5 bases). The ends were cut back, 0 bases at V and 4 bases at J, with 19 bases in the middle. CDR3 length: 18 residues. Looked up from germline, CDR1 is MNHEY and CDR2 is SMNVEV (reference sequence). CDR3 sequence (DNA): TGTGCCAGCAGTTTATCTGGACTTCAGCGGCGCTTATACAATGAGCAGTTCTTC. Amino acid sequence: CASSLSGLQRRLYNEQFF.

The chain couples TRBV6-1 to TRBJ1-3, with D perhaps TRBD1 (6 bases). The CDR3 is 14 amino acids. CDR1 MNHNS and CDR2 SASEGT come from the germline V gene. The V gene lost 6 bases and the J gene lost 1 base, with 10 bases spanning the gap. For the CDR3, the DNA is TGTGCCAGCAGCCTGGACAGATCTGGAAACACCATATATTTT. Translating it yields CASSLDRSGNTIYF.

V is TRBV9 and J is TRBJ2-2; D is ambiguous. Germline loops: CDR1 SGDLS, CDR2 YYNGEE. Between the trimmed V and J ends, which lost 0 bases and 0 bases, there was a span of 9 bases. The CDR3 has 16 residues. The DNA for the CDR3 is TGTGCCAGCAGCGTAGTCTTACAGTCGAACACCGGGGAGCTGTTTTTT. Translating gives CASSVVLQSNTGELFF.

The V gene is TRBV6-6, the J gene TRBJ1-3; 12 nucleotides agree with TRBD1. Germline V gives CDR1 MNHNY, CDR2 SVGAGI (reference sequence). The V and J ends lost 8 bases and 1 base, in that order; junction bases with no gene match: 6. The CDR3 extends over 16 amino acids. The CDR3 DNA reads TGTGCCAGCTGGGACAGGGGGCTCTCATCTGGAAACACCATATATTTT. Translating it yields CASWDRGLSSGNTIYF.

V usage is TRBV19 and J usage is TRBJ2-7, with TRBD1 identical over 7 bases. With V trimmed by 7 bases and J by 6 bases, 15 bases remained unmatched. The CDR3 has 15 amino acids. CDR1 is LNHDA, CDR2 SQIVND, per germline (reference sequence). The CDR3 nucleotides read TGTGCCAGTACTCCAGAGGGGGCCCACTCGGGCGAGCAGTACTTC. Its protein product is CASTPEGAHSGEQYF.

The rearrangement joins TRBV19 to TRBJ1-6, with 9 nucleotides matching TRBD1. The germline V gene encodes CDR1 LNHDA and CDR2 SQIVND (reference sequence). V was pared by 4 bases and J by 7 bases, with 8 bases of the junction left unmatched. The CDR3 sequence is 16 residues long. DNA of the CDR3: TGTGCCAGTAGTACAGCCGGGACAGGGCTAAATTCACCCCTCCACTTT. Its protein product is CASSTAGTGLNSPLHF.

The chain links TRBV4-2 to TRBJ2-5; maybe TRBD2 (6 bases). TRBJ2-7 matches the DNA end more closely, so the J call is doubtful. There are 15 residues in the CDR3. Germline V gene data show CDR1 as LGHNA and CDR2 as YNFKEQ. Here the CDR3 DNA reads TGTGCCAGCAGCCATGGGGACTCATCCCCCTACGAGCAGTACTTC. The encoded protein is CASSHGDSSPYEQYF.